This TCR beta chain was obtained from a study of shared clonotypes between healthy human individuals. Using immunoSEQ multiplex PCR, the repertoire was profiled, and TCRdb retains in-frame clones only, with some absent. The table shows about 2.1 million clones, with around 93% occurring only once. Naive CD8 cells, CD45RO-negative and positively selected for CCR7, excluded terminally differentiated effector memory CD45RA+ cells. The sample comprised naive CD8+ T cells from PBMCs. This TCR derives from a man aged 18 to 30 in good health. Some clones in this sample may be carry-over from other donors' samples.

CDR3 protein: CASSWKPTGNYGYTF. CDR3 nucleotide sequence: TGTGCCAGCAGCTGGAAACCGACAGGGAACTATGGCTACACCTTC. The chain links TRBV5-6 to TRBJ1-2, with 7 bases aligning to TRBD1. Trimming took 3 bases from V and 2 from J; bases not matched to a gene: 7. Germline CDR1 SGHDT, CDR2 YYEEEE. The CDR3 is 15 amino acids.